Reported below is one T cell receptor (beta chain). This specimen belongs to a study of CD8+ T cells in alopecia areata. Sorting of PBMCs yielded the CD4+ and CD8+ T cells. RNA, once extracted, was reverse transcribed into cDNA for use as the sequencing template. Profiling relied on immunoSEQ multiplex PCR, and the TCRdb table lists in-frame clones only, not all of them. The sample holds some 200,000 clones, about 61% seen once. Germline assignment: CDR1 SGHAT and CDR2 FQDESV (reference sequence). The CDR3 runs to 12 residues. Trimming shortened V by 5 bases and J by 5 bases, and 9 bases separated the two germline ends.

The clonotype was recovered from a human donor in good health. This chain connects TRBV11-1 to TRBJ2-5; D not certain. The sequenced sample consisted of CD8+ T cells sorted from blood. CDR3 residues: CASSRDTETQYF. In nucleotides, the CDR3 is TGTGCCAGCAGCCGCGACACGGAGACCCAGTACTTC.